The present T cell receptor beta chain was sequenced within a study of beta chain features in type 1 diabetes. Comment on this clone: The antigen is undetermined.

Study conclusions and caveats: In every one of the four CD4+ subsets, TCRB CDR3s were moderately but significantly shorter in Type 1 diabetes patients.

TCRB transcripts that were expressed got sequenced, as all of the isolated RNA had been reverse transcribed. Naive, central memory and regulatory T cell samples averaged about 3.57 million reads. Profiled with immunoSEQ multiplex PCR; TCRdb holds only in-frame clones, not every one. In the table there are about 140,000 clones, 13% of which are singletons. The sequencing input was central memory CD4+ T cells from blood. This receptor was identified in a man aged 18-30 years with type 1 diabetes.

CDR3 protein: CASSLSTDSKLFF. In nucleotides, the CDR3 is TGTGCCAGCTCACTCTCGACAGACTCCAAACTGTTTTTT. The chain employs TRBV18 and TRBJ1-4; D possibly corresponds to TRBD1 (5 bases). Germline V gene lookup returns CDR1 KGHSH and CDR2 LQKENI. The CDR3 length is 13 residues. V was pared by 4 bases and J by 11 bases, with 14 bases between.